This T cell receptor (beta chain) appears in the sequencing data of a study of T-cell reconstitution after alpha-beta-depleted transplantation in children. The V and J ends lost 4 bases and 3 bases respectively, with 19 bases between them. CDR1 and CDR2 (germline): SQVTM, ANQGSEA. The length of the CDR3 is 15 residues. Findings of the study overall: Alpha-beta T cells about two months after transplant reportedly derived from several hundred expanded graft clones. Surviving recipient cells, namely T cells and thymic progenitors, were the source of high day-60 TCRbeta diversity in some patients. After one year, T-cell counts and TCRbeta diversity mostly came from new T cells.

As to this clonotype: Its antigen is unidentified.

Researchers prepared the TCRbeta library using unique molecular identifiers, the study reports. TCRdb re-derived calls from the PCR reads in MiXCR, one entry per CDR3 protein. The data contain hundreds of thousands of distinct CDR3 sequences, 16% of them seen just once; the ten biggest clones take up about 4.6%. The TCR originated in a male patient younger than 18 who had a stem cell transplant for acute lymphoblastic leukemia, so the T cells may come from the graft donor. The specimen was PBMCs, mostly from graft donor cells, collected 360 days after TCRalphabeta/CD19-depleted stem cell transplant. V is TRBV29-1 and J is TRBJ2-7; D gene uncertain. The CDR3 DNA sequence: TGCAGCGTTGTCCCACCGAACCGTAGGAACTACGAGCAGTACTTC. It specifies CSVVPPNRRNYEQYF.